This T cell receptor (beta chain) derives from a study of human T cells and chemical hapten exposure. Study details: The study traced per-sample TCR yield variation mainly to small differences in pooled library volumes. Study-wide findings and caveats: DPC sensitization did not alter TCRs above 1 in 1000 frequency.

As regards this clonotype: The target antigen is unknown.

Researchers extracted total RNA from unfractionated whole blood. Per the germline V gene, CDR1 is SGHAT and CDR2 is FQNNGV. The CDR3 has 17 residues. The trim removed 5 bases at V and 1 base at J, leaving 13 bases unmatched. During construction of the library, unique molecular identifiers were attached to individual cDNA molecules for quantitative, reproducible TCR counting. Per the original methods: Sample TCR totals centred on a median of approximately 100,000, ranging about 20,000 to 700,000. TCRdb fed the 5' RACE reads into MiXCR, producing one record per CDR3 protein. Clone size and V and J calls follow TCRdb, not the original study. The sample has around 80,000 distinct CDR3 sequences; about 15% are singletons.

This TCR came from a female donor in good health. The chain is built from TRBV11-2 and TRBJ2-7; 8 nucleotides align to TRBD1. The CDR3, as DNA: TGTGCCAGCAGCCGAACCGGGACAGGATTCCATTCCTACGAGCAGTACTTC. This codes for CASSRTGTGFHSYEQYF.